This paragraph reports one T cell receptor beta chain. The target antigen is unknown. This sample was included in a study of a mutant IDH1 vaccine in newly diagnosed glioma. As for the study in general: With temozolomide cycles, or 4-6 weeks after radiotherapy alone, vaccination was started. Most had both radiotherapy and temozolomide beforehand; others had only one. Study conclusions and caveats: Pseudoprogression appeared independent of alterations in top peripheral clonotypes.

Time point described: week 47, end of study. Mutant IDH1 20-mer peptide, at 300 ug, made up each vaccine dose, with topical imiquimod. The vaccination schedule gave patients eight doses in weeks 1, 3, 5, 7, 11, 15, 19 and 23. The protocol was immunoSEQ multiplex PCR, while the TCRdb copy is restricted to in-frame clones and leaves out a portion. This sample yields about 34,000 clones, of which roughly 90% are seen a single time; 5.1% belongs to the top ten. The germline CDR1 and CDR2 sequences are KGHSH and LQKENI. V was pared by 2 bases and J by 2 bases, with 7 bases between. This CDR3 is built from 15 residues.

The chain links TRBV18 to TRBJ2-6; the D is unclear. This specimen was PBMCs, taken from a glioma patient whose treatment included an IDH1 peptide vaccine. The sequence came from a woman in her 40s with glioma. The CDR3, as DNA: TGTGCCAGCTCACCAGTGTCCACTGGGGCCAACGTCCTGACTTTC. Protein sequence: CASSPVSTGANVLTF.